This section outlines one TCR beta chain sequence together with its context. In the authors' methods: Amplifying reference gene primers gave estimates of nucleated cell counts. TCRdb's copy holds only in-frame clones and misses some; the assay was immunoSEQ multiplex PCR. The DNA was the basis for D and trimming; V, J and clone size are from that table. Among a few hundred thousand clones listed, around 83% were seen once. The sample originates from a study of blood T cell repertoires in COVID-19. About the study: The origin of the acute and convalescent COVID-19 samples was the United States, Italy and Spain.

This TCR was sampled from a man in his forties or fifties who had recovered from COVID-19. The sequenced sample was peripheral blood.

In DNA form, the CDR3 reads TGTGCCAGCAGCCCGCCCCCGGGACAGGGTGAGCAGTTCTTC. Translating it yields CASSPPPGQGEQFF. The chain is built from TRBV5-4 and TRBJ2-1; 9 bases map to TRBD1. The J segment lost 9 bases and the V segment lost 4 bases, leaving 8 bases of the junction unmatched. Per the germline V gene, CDR1 is SGHNT and CDR2 is YYREEE (reference sequence). This CDR3 is 14 amino acids long.